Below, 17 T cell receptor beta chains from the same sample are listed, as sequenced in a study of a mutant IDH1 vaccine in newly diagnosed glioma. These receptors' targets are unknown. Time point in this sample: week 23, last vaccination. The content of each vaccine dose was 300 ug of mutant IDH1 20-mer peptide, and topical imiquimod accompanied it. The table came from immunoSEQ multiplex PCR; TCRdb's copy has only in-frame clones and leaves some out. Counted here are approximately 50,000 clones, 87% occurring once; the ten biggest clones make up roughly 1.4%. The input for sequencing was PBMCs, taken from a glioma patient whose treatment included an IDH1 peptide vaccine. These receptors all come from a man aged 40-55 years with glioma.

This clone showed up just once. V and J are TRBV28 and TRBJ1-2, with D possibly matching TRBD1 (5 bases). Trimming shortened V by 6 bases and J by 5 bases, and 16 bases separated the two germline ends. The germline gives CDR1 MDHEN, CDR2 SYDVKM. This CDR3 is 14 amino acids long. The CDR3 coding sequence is TGTGCCAGCAGCCGGGCTGGGACGGCTTATGGCTACACCTTC. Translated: CASSRAGTAYGYTF.

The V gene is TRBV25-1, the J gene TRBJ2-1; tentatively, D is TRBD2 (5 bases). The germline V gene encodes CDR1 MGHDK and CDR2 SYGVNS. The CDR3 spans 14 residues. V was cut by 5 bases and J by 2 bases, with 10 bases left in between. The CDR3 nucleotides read TGTGCCAGCAGTCTCATCGGGACCTACAATGAGCAGTTCTTC. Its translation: CASSLIGTYNEQFF. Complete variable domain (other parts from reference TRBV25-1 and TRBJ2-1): EADIYQTPRYLVIGTGKKITLECSQTMGHDKMYWYQQDPGMELHLIHYSYGVNSTEKGDLSSESTVSRIRTEHFPLTLESARPSHTSQYLCASSLIGTYNEQFFGPGTRLTVL.

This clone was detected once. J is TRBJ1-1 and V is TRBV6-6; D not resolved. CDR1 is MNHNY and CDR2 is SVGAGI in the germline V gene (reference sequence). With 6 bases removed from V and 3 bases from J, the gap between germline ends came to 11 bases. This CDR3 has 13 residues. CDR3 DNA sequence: TGTGCCAGCAGGGGAGACGGGTACACTGAAGCTTTCTTT. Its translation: CASRGDGYTEAFF.

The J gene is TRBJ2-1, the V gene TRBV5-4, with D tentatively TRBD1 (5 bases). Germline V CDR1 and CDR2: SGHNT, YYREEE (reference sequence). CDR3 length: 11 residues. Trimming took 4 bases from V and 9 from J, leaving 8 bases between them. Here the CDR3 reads CASSKDIEQFF. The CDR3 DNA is TGTGCCAGCAGCAAGGACATTGAGCAGTTCTTC.

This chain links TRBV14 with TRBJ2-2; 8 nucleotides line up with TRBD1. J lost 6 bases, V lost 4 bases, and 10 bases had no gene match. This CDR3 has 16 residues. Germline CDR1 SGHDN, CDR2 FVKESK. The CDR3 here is CASSRLTGGRAGELFF. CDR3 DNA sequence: TGTGCCAGCAGCCGACTAACAGGGGGTCGGGCCGGGGAGCTGTTTTTT.

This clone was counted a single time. The chain's CDR3 is CASSSLTGIGEQYF. The DNA for the CDR3 is TGTGCCAGTAGTTCCCTGACAGGGATAGGGGAGCAGTACTTC. The chain couples TRBV19 to TRBJ2-7, with 7 nucleotides matching TRBD1. The CDR3 length is 14 residues. Germline loops: CDR1 LNHDA, CDR2 SQIVND (reference sequence). V shed 5 bases, J shed 7 bases, and the junction held 11 bases outside the gene matches.

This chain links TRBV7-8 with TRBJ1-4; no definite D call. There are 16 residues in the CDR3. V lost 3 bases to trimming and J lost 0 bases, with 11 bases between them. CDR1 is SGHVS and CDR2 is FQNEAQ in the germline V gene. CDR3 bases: TGTGCCAGCAGCTTCATGGAACCTACAACTAATGAAAAACTGTTTTTT. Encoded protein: CASSFMEPTTNEKLFF.

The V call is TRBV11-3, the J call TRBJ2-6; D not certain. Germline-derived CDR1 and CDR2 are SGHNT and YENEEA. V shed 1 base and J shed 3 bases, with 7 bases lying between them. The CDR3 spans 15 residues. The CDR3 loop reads CASSLGSGGANVLTF. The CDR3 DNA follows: TGTGCCAGCAGCTTAGGCTCGGGTGGGGCCAACGTCCTGACTTTC.

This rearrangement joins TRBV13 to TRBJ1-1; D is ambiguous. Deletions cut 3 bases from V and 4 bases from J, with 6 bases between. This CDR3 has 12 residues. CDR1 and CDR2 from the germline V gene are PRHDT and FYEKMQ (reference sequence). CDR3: CASSFRATEAFF. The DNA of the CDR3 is TGTGCCAGCAGCTTTCGGGCCACTGAAGCTTTCTTT. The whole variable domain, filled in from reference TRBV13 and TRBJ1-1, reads AAGVIQSPRHLIKEKRETATLKCYPIPRHDTVYWYQQGPGQDPQFLISFYEKMQSDKGSIPDRFSAQQFSDYHSELNMSSLELGDSALYFCASSFRATEAFFGQGTRLTVV.

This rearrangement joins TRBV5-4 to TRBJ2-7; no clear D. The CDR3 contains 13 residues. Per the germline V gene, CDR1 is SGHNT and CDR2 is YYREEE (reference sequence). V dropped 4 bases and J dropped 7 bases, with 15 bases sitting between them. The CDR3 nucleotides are TGTGCCAGCAGCCCCCGACATTTACGTGAGCAGTACTTC. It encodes CASSPRHLREQYF.

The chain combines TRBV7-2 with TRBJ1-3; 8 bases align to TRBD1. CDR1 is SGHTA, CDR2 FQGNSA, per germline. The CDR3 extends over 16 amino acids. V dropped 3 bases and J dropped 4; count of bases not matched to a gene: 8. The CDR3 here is CASSFSGTGLGNTIYF. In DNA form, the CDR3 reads TGTGCCAGCAGCTTTTCCGGGACAGGTCTCGGAAACACCATATATTTT.

CDR3 nucleotides: TGCGCCAGCAGCTTGACTCCGGGTTCTACTGAAAAACTGTTTTTT. Amino acids: CASSLTPGSTEKLFF. The rearrangement uses TRBV5-1 and TRBJ1-4; D is ambiguous. Per germline, CDR1 SGHRS and CDR2 YFSETQ. The CDR3 runs 15 residues. V was cut by 1 base and J by 7 bases, with 14 bases left in between.

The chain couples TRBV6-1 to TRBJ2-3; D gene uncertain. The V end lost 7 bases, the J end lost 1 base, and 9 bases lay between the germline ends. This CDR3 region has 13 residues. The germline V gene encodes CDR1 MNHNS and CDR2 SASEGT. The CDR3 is CASNPPGTDTQYF. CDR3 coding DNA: TGTGCCAGCAATCCCCCTGGCACAGATACGCAGTATTTT.

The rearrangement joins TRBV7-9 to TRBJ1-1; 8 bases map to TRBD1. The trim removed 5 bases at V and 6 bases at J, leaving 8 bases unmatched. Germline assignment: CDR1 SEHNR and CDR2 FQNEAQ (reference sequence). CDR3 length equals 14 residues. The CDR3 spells CASSLRTGTPEAFF. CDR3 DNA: TGTGCCAGCAGCCTGAGGACAGGGACCCCTGAAGCTTTCTTT.

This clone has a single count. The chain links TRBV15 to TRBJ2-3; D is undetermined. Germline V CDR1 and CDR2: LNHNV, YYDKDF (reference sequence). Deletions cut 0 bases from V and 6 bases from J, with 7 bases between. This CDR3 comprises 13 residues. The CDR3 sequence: CATSRDRLDTQYF. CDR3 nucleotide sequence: TGTGCCACCAGCAGAGATAGACTGGATACGCAGTATTTT.

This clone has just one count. The CDR3 loop is CASSDSTDTQYF. The CDR3 DNA reads as TGCGCCAGCAGCGACAGCACAGATACGCAGTATTTT. This sequence joins TRBV5-1 and TRBJ2-3; D is ambiguous. This CDR3 spans 12 amino acids. V gave up 4 bases and J gave up 0 bases, with 3 bases separating them. Looked up from germline, CDR1 is SGHRS and CDR2 is YFSETQ.

The CDR3 DNA reads TGTGCCAGCAGCTCTCGACCCGGGACTAGCGTTAGCACAGATACGCAGTATTTT. Its protein product is CASSSRPGTSVSTDTQYF. The rearrangement links TRBV11-2 to TRBJ2-3; TRBD2 aligns across 10 bases. The CDR3 is 18 residues long. Germline V gene data show CDR1 as SGHAT and CDR2 as FQNNGV. V trimming: 4 bases; J trimming: 0 bases; junction bases outside the gene matches: 10.